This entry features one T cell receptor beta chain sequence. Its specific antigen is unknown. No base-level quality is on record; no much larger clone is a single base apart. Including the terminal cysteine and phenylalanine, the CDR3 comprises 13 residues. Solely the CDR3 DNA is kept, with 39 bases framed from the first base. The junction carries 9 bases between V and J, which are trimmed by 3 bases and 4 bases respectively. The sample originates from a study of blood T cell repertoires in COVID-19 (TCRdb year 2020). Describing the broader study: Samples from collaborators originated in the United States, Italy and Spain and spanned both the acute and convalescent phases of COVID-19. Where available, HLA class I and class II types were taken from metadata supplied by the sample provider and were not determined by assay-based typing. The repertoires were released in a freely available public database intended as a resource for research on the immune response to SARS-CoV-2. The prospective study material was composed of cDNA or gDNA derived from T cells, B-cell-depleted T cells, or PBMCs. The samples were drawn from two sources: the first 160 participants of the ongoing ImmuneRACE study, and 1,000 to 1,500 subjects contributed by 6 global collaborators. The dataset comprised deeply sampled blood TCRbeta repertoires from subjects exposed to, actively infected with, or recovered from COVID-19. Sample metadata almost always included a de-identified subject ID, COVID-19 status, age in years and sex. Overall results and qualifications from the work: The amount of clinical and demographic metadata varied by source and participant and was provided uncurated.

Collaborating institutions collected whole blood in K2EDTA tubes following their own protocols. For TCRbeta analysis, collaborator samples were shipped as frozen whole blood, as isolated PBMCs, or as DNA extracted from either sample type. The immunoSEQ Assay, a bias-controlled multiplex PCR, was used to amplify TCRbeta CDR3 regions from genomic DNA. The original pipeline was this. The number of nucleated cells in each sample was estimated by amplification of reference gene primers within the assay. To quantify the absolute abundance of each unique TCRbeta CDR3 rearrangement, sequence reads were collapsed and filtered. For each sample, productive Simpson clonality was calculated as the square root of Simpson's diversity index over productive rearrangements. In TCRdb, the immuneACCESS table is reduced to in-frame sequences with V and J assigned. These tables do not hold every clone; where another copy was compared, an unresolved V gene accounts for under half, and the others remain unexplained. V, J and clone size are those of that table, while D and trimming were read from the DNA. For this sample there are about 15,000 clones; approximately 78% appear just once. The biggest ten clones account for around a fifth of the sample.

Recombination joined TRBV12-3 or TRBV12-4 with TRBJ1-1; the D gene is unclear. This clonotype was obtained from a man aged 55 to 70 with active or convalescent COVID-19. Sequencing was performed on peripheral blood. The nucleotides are TGTGCCAGCAGTTTGGAGGGTACCACTGAAGCTTTCTTT. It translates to CASSLEGTTEAFF.